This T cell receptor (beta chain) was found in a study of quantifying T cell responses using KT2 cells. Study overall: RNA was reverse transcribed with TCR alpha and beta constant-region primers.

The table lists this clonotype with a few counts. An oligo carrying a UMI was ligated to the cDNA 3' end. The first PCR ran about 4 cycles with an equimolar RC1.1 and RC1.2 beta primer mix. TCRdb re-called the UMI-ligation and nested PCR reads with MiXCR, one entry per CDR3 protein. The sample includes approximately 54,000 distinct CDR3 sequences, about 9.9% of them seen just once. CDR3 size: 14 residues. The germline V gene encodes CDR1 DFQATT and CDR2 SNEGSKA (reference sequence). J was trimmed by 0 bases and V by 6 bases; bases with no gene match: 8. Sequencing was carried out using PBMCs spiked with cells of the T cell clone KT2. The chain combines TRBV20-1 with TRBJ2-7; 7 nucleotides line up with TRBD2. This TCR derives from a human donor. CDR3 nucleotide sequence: TGCAGTGCGGTAGCGGGCCCCCGCTCCTACGAGCAGTACTTC. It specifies CSAVAGPRSYEQYF.